This TCR beta chain is drawn from a study of OX40 agonist ivuxolimab in advanced cancers. With respect to the entire study: The costimulatory receptor OX40 (CD134) was targeted by ivuxolimab, a fully human IgG2 agonistic monoclonal antibody. Intravenous ivuxolimab was administered to patients every 2 weeks at six dose levels: 0.01, 0.1, 0.3, 1.5, 3 and 10 mg/kg. Of the roughly 50 dose-escalation patients, hepatocellular carcinoma was present in about 19, melanoma in around 15, renal cell carcinoma in 9 and head and neck cancer in 9. The dose-escalation cohort was about 86% male with a mean age of around 64 years, ranging from 23 to 79. Prior anti-PD-1, anti-PD-L1 or anti-CTLA-4 therapy was permitted, and less than 45% of dose-escalation patients had received checkpoint inhibitors. Partial responses occurred in three dose-escalation patients: two with cutaneous melanoma and one with hepatocellular carcinoma. The point of sequencing TCRbeta in the periphery was to test whether ivuxolimab changed TCR sequence diversity and drove clonal T-cell expansion. The paper describes the monotherapy dose-escalation part (N = 52 patients) of the phase I trial of ivuxolimab.

Results and caveats for the whole study, not just this receptor: After ivuxolimab, expanded clones were on average more numerous among CD8+ T cells than among CD4+ T cells. At doses from 0.1 to 3.0 mg/kg, clonal expansion was seen in both CD4+ and CD8+ blood T cells between baseline and week 6. Antigen specificity was not determined for the clonally expanded peripheral T cells. Low levels of normalized T-cell clonal expansion were also seen in some nonresponding patients. In partial responders in the 0.1-3.0 mg/kg groups, normalized peripheral clonal expansion was found to be among the lowest, especially among CD8+ T cells.

A remark on this clone: Its antigen has not been determined. Base qualities are not provided; no much larger clone lies one nucleotide away.

There are 13 amino acids in the CDR3, from cysteine to phenylalanine inclusive. Of the read, only the CDR3 DNA is kept; its 39 bases are in frame from base 1. Trimming costs V 8 bases and J 3 bases, and their ends lie 14 bases apart. CDR1 is given as MDHEN and CDR2 as SYDVKM, both from the germline V gene. The trial excluded patients who had a history of autoimmune disease or who were on systemic immunosuppression. In every dose cohort, peripheral blood was drawn for TCR sequencing at baseline, cycle 4 day 1, and cycle 7 day 1. Samples came from an open-label, multicenter, first-in-human phase I dose-escalation trial of ivuxolimab. The trial enrolled adults with locally advanced or metastatic head and neck squamous cell, hepatocellular, melanoma or renal cell carcinoma. CD4+ and CD8+ T cells were sorted separately from peripheral blood before TCR sequencing. Genomic DNA was extracted from sorted cells for sequencing of the TCRbeta CDR3 region. The immunoSEQ Assay was used for sequencing of TCRbeta CDR3 regions. TCRdb holds this immuneACCESS table with in-frame rearrangements only. Some clones are missing; in checked studies, unresolved V genes explain under half, and the rest has no known cause. Recorded for this sample are some 58,000 clones; roughly 80% of them occurred a single time. The ten largest clones capture 3% to 4% of the sample.

The sample here was CD4+ or CD8+ T cells sorted from blood, taken in a trial of the OX40 agonist ivuxolimab. Rearrangement joined TRBV28 to TRBJ2-7, with the D gene call left open. This TCR came from an adult with an advanced solid tumor such as melanoma, head and neck, liver or kidney cancer. The CDR3 protein: CASVGDIHYEQYF. The bases are TGTGCCAGCGTGGGCGATATTCACTACGAGCAGTACTTC.